This T cell receptor beta chain appears in the sequencing data of a study of T-cell memory formation after mild COVID-19. Study overall: The TCR clusters were mostly specific to one donor.

TCRdb re-called the 5' RACE reads with MiXCR, one entry per CDR3 protein. The sample carries 300,000 to 400,000 distinct CDR3 sequences, 10% to 15% recorded once. Germline loops: CDR1 SNHLY, CDR2 FYNNEI. V dropped 8 bases and J dropped 0 bases, with 13 bases sitting between them. This CDR3 region has 14 residues. This clonotype has just a few counts. As yet, its antigen is unknown. Study-wide findings and caveats: Later expanders leaned toward CD4+, whereas clones contracting from day 15 to 85 were balanced CD4/CD8. The finding that pre-infection memory included some responding clones suggested that cross-reactive memory joined.

This clonotype was obtained from a man aged 18 to 30 who had mild COVID-19 (a few samples of this study predate the infection). Cell type and time point are not known. Input material: PBMCs or a T cell subset sorted from them (not recorded which). The V and J genes are TRBV2 and TRBJ1-1, with a tentative D call TRBD1 (5 bases). The CDR3 region is CASQPRVMNTEAFF. CDR3 DNA: TGTGCCAGCCAACCCAGGGTTATGAACACTGAAGCTTTCTTT.